What follows describes a single TCR beta chain. Its specificity is not known. Its ends do not fully match the called genes, so a read error is possible. The sample comes from a study of T cell responses to AZD1222 COVID-19 vaccine. The table came from immunoSEQ multiplex PCR; TCRdb's copy has only in-frame clones and leaves some out. The sample has over 60,000 clones, about nine tenths seen once. The CDR3 length is 14 residues. CDR1 is MDHEN, CDR2 SYDVKM, per germline. General study results and limits: Only a handful of individuals given AZD1222 were seropositive at baseline. Clonal diversity was possibly underestimated, and white British individuals and females predominated among donors. With two AZD1222 doses given, Spike-specific TCR breadth and depth both rose. Repertoire collection took place solely once the T cell response had peaked.

J is TRBJ2-7 and V is TRBV28; D might be TRBD1 (6 bases). The source material was peripheral blood, sampled on day 0 of AZD1222 vaccination. This receptor was identified in an adult in good health. In DNA form, the CDR3 reads TGTGCCACCAACCCGATGACAGGCTCCAACGAGCAGTACTTC. This codes for CATNPMTGSNEQYF.